A selection of T cell receptor beta chains follows, all from one sample in a study of T-cell memory formation after mild COVID-19. TCRdb redid the calling of the 5' RACE reads with MiXCR, one entry per CDR3 protein. The sample shows 550,000 to 700,000 distinct CDR3 sequences, roughly 18% of them seen only once. Sequencing input: PBMCs or a T cell subset sorted from them (not recorded which). Source of these receptors: an adult woman who had mild COVID-19 (a few samples of this study predate the infection). Cell type and time point are not known. The CDR3 runs from the conserved cysteine through the conserved F or W. The order of the fields is clone size, CDR3 length, J gene, D gene, V gene, CDR3 DNA, CDR3 protein. The D gene is left open where the match is weak. The size entry is marked missing in some rows and otherwise reads once, few, many or a size class.

NA | 14 | TRBJ2-3 | NA | TRBV29-1 | TGCAGCGTTGGCGGCCTCTGGGACACAGATACGCAGTATTTT | CSVGGLWDTDTQYF
NA | 13 | TRBJ2-2 | TRBD1 | TRBV5-1 | TGCGCCAGCAGGAAACAGGGGACCGGGGAGCTGTTTTTT | CASRKQGTGELFF
NA | 16 | TRBJ2-3 | TRBD2 | TRBV13 | TGTGCCAGCAGCCACCCCGAGCGCGGGGGGGCAGATACGCAGTATTTT | CASSHPERGGADTQYF
NA | 14 | TRBJ2-5 | NA | TRBV3-1 | TGTGCCAGCAGCCCCATAGCGGACCAAGAGACCCAGTACTTC | CASSPIADQETQYF
many | 13 | TRBJ2-1 | NA | TRBV3-1 | TGTGCCAGCAGCCAAGGGGGGGACAATGAGCAGTTCTTC | CASSQGGDNEQFF
few | 16 | TRBJ1-2 | NA | TRBV12-3/TRBV12-4 | TGTGCCAGCAGTCATAACTCACTCGTTCAGAGCCGTGGCTACACCTTC | CASSHNSLVQSRGYTF
NA | 17 | TRBJ2-3 | NA | TRBV5-1 | TGCGCCAGCAAAACTTTAGGGGGAAGAGTGAGCACAGATACGCAGTATTTT | CASKTLGGRVSTDTQYF
NA | 15 | TRBJ2-3 | TRBD2 | TRBV20-1 | TGCAGTGGGAGCCGGGGCGGGGGGGTTACAGATACGCAGTATTTT | CSGSRGGGVTDTQYF
few | 14 | TRBJ1-1 | NA | TRBV9 | TGTGCCAGCAGCGTAGATGGTGTGAACACTGAAGCTTTCTTT | CASSVDGVNTEAFF
NA | 17 | TRBJ2-7 | TRBD2 | TRBV4-2 | TGTGCCAGCAGCCAGCCTAGGGGAGGGCGAGGACCCCTCGAGCAGTACTTC | CASSQPRGGRGPLEQYF
few | 14 | TRBJ1-1 | TRBD1 | TRBV29-1 | TGCAGCGTTCATCGACAGGGTTTGAACACTGAAGCTTTCTTT | CSVHRQGLNTEAFF
few | 16 | TRBJ2-5 | NA | TRBV12-3/TRBV12-4 | TGTGCCAGCAGCCTACGGGGGACAACCAAGCAAGAGACCCAGTACTTC | CASSLRGTTKQETQYF
NA | 17 | TRBJ2-5 | TRBD2 | TRBV3-1 | TGTGCCAGCAGCCAGATCCCCGGACTAGCGGGGGGCGAGACCCAGTACTTC | CASSQIPGLAGGETQYF
many | 15 | TRBJ2-2 | TRBD1 | TRBV5-1 | TGCGCCAGCAGCAAGGGGGCGGATCCAACCGGGGAGCTGTTTTTT | CASSKGADPTGELFF
NA | 12 | TRBJ1-2 | NA | TRBV2 | TGTGCCAGCATGGCCAGATCATATGGCTACACCTTC | CASMARSYGYTF
NA | 17 | TRBJ2-2 | TRBD2 | TRBV9 | TGTGCCAGCAGCCAAAGGACTAGCGGGGTTAACACCGGGGAGCTGTTTTTT | CASSQRTSGVNTGELFF
NA | 17 | TRBJ2-1 | TRBD2 | TRBV9 | TGTGCCAGCAGCCCTTTACTACTAGCGGGCCCTTACAATGAGCAGTTCTTC | CASSPLLLAGPYNEQFF
NA | 13 | TRBJ1-2 | NA | TRBV10-3 | TGTGCCACCGGGAGTCGGAAGGACTATGGCTACACCTTC | CATGSRKDYGYTF
few | 15 | TRBJ2-2 | TRBD2 | TRBV11-2 | TGTGCCAGCAGCTTAGTTACGGGGGGAGCCGGGGAGCTGTTTTTT | CASSLVTGGAGELFF
few | 15 | TRBJ2-3 | TRBD1 | TRBV5-1 | TGCGCCAGCAGCCAGGGACAGGGAGAAGGGGACACGCAGTATTTT | CASSQGQGEGDTQYF
few | 16 | TRBJ2-1 | TRBD2 | TRBV7-9 | TGTGCCAGCAGCCGCCCGGGACTAGCGGGATCTAATGAGCAGTTCTTC | CASSRPGLAGSNEQFF
NA | 14 | TRBJ2-7 | NA | TRBV6-5 | TGTGCCAGCAGTTACGGCCAGGGGAAGGGCGAGCAGTACTTC | CASSYGQGKGEQYF
few | 13 | TRBJ1-5 | NA | TRBV30 | TGTGCCTGGAGGGGTCAAGCCCATCAGCCCCAGCATTTT | CAWRGQAHQPQHF
few | 12 | TRBJ1-2 | NA | TRBV29-1 | TGCAGCGTCGTGGGACGGGACTATGGCTACACCTTC | CSVVGRDYGYTF
NA | 15 | TRBJ2-3 | NA | TRBV7-6 | TGTGCCAGCAGCTCCGACAGGAAGTCATCAGATACGCAGTATTTT | CASSSDRKSSDTQYF
many | 19 | TRBJ2-2 | TRBD2 | TRBV5-1 | TGCGCCAGTAGAGCCTCCCTTTCACTAGCGGGAGGGCTCACCGGGGAGCTGTTTTTT | CASRASLSLAGGLTGELFF
NA | 17 | TRBJ2-3 | TRBD2 | TRBV7-2 | TGTGCCAGCAGCTTGGGGACTGGTGCTAGCGGGAGCGATACGCAGTATTTT | CASSLGTGASGSDTQYF
NA | 15 | TRBJ2-2 | NA | TRBV6-2/TRBV6-3 | TGTGCCAGCAGGGACAGCGCTAGGAACACCGGGGAGCTGTTTTTT | CASRDSARNTGELFF
few | 18 | TRBJ2-7 | NA | TRBV6-5 | TGTGCCAGCAGCTACGGCGGGATAGCGAAGTCCTACGACTACGAGCAGTACTTC | CASSYGGIAKSYDYEQYF
NA | 15 | TRBJ2-7 | NA | TRBV20-1 | TGCAGTGCTAGCTCACCGACAGCCGACTCCTACGAGCAGTACTTC | CSASSPTADSYEQYF
NA | 15 | TRBJ2-1 | TRBD2 | TRBV30 | TGTGCCTGGAGTGGGCGGGGGGCTACCCGGAATGAGCAGTTCTTC | CAWSGRGATRNEQFF
NA | 14 | TRBJ2-7 | NA | TRBV20-1 | TGCAGTGCTAGTCCTCCCGGCAGTGACTACGAGCAGTACTTC | CSASPPGSDYEQYF
many | 17 | TRBJ2-7 | TRBD1 | TRBV5-5 | TGTGCCAGCAGCCGACTTACAGGGGGTTACCCCTCCTACGAGCAGTACTTC | CASSRLTGGYPSYEQYF
NA | 16 | TRBJ2-1 | TRBD2 | TRBV9 | TGTGCCAGCAGCGGACGACTAGCGGGATCCTTCGATGAGCAGTTCTTC | CASSGRLAGSFDEQFF
few | 17 | TRBJ2-1 | TRBD2 | TRBV6-5 | TGTGCCAGCAGCCCCCTGCCCCATAGCGGGAGCCTGTATGAGCAGTTCTTC | CASSPLPHSGSLYEQFF
NA | 19 | TRBJ1-1 | TRBD1 | TRBV28 | TGTGCCAGCAGTTTACCCGGGAAGGGGGCGGTTTTAATGAACACTGAAGCTTTCTTT | CASSLPGKGAVLMNTEAFF
NA | 15 | TRBJ2-1 | NA | TRBV5-1 | TGCGCCAGCAGCCCGGACCCCGGGACACACAATGAGCAGTTCTTC | CASSPDPGTHNEQFF
NA | 12 | TRBJ2-1 | NA | TRBV14 | TGTGCCAGCAGCCGCGGATTCAATGAGCAGTTCTTC | CASSRGFNEQFF
few | 12 | TRBJ2-3 | NA | TRBV12-3/TRBV12-4 | TGTGCCAGCAGCTTTTTTGGGGATACGCAGTATTTT | CASSFFGDTQYF
many | 15 | TRBJ1-3 | NA | TRBV5-1 | TGCGCCAGCAGCGTAGGACAGTCCTCTGGAAACACCATATATTTT | CASSVGQSSGNTIYF
NA | 14 | TRBJ2-2 | TRBD2 | TRBV30 | TGTGCCTGGGTAGCGGGGGAAAACACCGGGGAGCTGTTTTTT | CAWVAGENTGELFF
NA | 18 | TRBJ2-3 | TRBD2 | TRBV13 | TGTGCCAGCAGCTCAACCTCGGGACTAGCGGGAGACGCAGATACGCAGTATTTT | CASSSTSGLAGDADTQYF
many | 14 | TRBJ2-5 | NA | TRBV5-1 | TGCGCCAGCAGCTTGTCTAGTGGCCAAGAGACCCAGTACTTC | CASSLSSGQETQYF
NA | 15 | TRBJ2-3 | NA | TRBV6-5 | TGTGCCAGCAGCCGAACGTTGGCTAGCACAGATACGCAGTATTTT | CASSRTLASTDTQYF
NA | 11 | TRBJ1-4 | NA | TRBV10-3 | TGTGCCACCCGACAGAATGAAAAACTGTTTTTT | CATRQNEKLFF
few | 15 | TRBJ2-5 | NA | TRBV23-1 | TGCGCCAGCACCCCCCGGGGGGCCGGTTCGGAGACCCAGTACTTC | CASTPRGAGSETQYF
NA | 17 | TRBJ2-1 | NA | TRBV5-1 | TGCGCCAGCAGACCTCCAGGGTTGCGGGGGCCTCCCGCGGAGCAGTTCTTC | CASRPPGLRGPPAEQFF
many | 15 | TRBJ2-7 | TRBD1 | TRBV5-5 | TGTGCCAGCAGCTTGGACGGACAGGGTACCTACGAGCAGTACTTC | CASSLDGQGTYEQYF